This T cell receptor (beta chain) appears in the sequencing data of a study of blood T cell repertoires in COVID-19. Overall study context: Some COVID-19 samples were acute and others convalescent; all came from the United States, Italy and Spain.

CDR3 length: 14 amino acids. V was clipped by 5 bases and J by 8 bases, with 18 bases between them. The germline CDR1 and CDR2 sequences are SEHNR and FQNEAQ (reference sequence). Original analysis: Reference gene primer amplification gave estimated nucleated cell counts. Clones were sequenced by immunoSEQ multiplex PCR, and TCRdb holds only the in-frame ones, with some missing. That table furnishes V, J and clone size, whereas the DNA furnished D and trimming. The repertoire holds 210,000 or so clones, with about 80% as singletons. The sample taken for sequencing was peripheral blood. The receptor was derived from a woman aged 80 or over with COVID-19, enrolled during active disease. V gene TRBV7-9 combines with J gene TRBJ1-2; D is ambiguous. The CDR3 spells CASSPQAKSYGYTF. In DNA, the CDR3 is TGTGCCAGCAGCCCTCAAGCGAAATCCTACGGCTACACCTTC.